This entry is about one TCR beta chain. This sample is part of a study of CD4 T cell repertoires in COVID-19. Sequencing was performed with immunoSEQ multiplex PCR; in TCRdb, only in-frame clones are kept and a portion is missing. The data contain 70,000 to 95,000 clones, about four fifths of them seen just once; the ten biggest clones take up about 0.58%. Donors had recovered from mild-to-severe COVID-19. Sequencing was done directly on freshly isolated, uncultured memory T cells. V dropped 3 bases and J dropped 5; count of bases not matched to a gene: 6. The germline V gene encodes CDR1 SGHTS and CDR2 YDEGEE. The CDR3 runs 16 residues.

Material: CD4+ T cells from peripheral blood, obtained after recovery from COVID-19. The sequence was collected from a human donor who had COVID-19. The J gene is TRBJ2-3, the V gene TRBV5-8; 13 bases are a match to TRBD2. CDR3 DNA sequence: TGTGCCAGCAGCTCCCGGACTAGCGGGAGTGAAGATACGCAGTATTTT. Amino acid sequence: CASSSRTSGSEDTQYF.